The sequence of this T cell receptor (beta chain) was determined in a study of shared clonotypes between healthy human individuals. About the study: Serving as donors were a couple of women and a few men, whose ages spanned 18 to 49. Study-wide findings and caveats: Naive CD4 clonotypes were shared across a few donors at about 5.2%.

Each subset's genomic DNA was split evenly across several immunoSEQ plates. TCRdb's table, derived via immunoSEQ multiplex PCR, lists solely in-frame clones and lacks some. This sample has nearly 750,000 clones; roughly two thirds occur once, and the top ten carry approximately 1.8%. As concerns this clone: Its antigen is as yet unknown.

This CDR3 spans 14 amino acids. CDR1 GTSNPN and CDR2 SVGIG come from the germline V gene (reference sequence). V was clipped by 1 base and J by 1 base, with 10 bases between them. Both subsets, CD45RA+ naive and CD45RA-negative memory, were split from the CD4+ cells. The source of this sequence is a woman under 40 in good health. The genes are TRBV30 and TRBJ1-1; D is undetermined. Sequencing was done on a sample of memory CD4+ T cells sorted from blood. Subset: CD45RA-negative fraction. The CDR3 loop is CAWSAPGRNTEAFF. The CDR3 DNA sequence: TGTGCCTGGAGTGCTCCGGGGAGGAACACTGAAGCTTTCTTT.